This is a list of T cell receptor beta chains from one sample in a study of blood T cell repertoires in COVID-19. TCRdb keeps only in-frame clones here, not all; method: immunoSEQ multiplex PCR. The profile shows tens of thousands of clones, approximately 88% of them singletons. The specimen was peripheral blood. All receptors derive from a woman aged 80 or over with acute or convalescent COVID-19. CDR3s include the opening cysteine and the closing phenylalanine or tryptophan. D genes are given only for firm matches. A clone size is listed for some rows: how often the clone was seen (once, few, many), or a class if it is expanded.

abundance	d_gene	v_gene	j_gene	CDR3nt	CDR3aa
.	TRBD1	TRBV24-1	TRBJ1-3	TGTGCCACCAGGCTCCCCGGGACAGGGGCTGGAAACACCATATATTTT	CATRLPGTGAGNTIYF
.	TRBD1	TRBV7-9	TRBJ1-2	TGTGCCAGCAGCATGACAGGGAAAGGCTACACCTTC	CASSMTGKGYTF
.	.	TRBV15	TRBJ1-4	TGTGCCACCAGCAGAAACAGGCAAATTAATGAAAAACTGTTTTTT	CATSRNRQINEKLFF
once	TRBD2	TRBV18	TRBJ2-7	TGTGCCAGCTCACCACAAATTTCCGGGACTATCATCTACGAGCAGTACTTC	CASSPQISGTIIYEQYF
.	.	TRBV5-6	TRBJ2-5	TGTGCCAGCAGCCCGCTGGGGGCTTTTCAAGAGACCCAGTACTTC	CASSPLGAFQETQYF
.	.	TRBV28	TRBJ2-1	TGTGCCAGCACCATAGGGGGAGTGCAGTACAATGAGCAGTTCTTC	CASTIGGVQYNEQFF
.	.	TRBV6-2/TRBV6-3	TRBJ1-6	TGTGCCAGCAGTTTGGACAGTCGCTCTAATTCACCCCTCCACTTT	CASSLDSRSNSPLHF
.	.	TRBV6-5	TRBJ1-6	TGTGCCAGCAGTTATACAGGGAGCGTCTATAATTCACCCCTCCACTTT	CASSYTGSVYNSPLHF
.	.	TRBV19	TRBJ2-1	TGTGCCAGTAGTCTGGGCCGGTACCCAACACGTACCAGGGATGAGCAGTTCTTC	CASSLGRYPTRTRDEQFF
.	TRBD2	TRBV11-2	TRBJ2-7	TGTGCCAGCAGCTTAGGGGAGGGTCTTGAGCAGTACTTC	CASSLGEGLEQYF
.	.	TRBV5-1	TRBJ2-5	TGCGCCAGCAGCTTCTCTACAGGGTACGGTGAGACCCAGTACTTC	CASSFSTGYGETQYF
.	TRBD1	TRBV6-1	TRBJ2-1	TGTGCCAGCAGTGACCCGGGACAGTCAGGTGAGCAGTTCTTC	CASSDPGQSGEQFF
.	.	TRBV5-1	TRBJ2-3	TGCGCCAGCAGCTTGCGTACCGGGGGAGTCACAGATACGCAGTATTTT	CASSLRTGGVTDTQYF
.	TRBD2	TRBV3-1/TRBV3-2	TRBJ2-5	TGTGCCAGCAGCCAAGATCGTAGTGCGGGAGGGCCTGAGACCCAGTACTTC	CASSQDRSAGGPETQYF
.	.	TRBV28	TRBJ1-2	TGTGCCAGCAGTCCTCGGGACTCCGCCACCTACACCTTC	CASSPRDSATYTF
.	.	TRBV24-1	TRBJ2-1	TGTGCCACCAGTGTTCGCAGGTCCTCGGGGAATGAGCAGTTCTTC	CATSVRRSSGNEQFF
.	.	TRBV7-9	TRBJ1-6	TGTGCCAGCAGCTCCACAAATTCACCCCTCCACTTT	CASSSTNSPLHF
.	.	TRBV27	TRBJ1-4	TGTGCCAGCAGTTCCCCCTTTCGTAATGAAAAACTGTTTTTT	CASSSPFRNEKLFF
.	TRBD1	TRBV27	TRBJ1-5	TGTGCCAGCAGTAAGGACAGGGATGGCAATCAGCCCCAGCATTTT	CASSKDRDGNQPQHF
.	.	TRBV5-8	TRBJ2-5	TGTGCCAGCAGCTTGTTCCGCAGGGAAGAGACCCAGTACTTC	CASSLFRREETQYF
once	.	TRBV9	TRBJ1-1	TGTGCCAGCAGCGTAGTAAGTGCGACTGAAGCTTTCTTT	CASSVVSATEAFF
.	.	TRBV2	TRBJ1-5	TGTGCCACAACGGAAGGACAGCCCAATCAGCCCCAGCATTTT	CATTEGQPNQPQHF
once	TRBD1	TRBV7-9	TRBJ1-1	TGTGCCAGCAGCCCTGACAGGGGGAACACTGAAGCTTTCTTT	CASSPDRGNTEAFF
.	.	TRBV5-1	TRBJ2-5	TGCGCCAGCAAGGTCAACCCGGGGGGCGCGCAAGAGACCCAGTACTTC	CASKVNPGGAQETQYF
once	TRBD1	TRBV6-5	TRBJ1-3	TGTGCCAGCAGTCGACAGGGGGGAAACACCATATATTTT	CASSRQGGNTIYF
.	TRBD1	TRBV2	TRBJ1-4	TGTGCCAGCAAAAGGGGGCCTAATGAAAAACTGTTTTTT	CASKRGPNEKLFF
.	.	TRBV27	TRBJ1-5	TGTGCCAGCAGTAAGAGGGAGAATCAGCCCCAGCATTTT	CASSKRENQPQHF
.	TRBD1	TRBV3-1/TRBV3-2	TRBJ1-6	TGTGCCAGCAGCCAAGGTGTAGGACAGGGAGTTTTTAATTCACCCCTCCACTTT	CASSQGVGQGVFNSPLHF
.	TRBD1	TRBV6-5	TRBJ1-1	TGTGCCAGTTACAGGGGGCGCCGGACTGAAGCTTTCTTT	CASYRGRRTEAFF
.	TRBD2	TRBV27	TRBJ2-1	TGTGCCAGCTCTCCGGGACTAGGGGTATCCGATGAGCAGTTCTTC	CASSPGLGVSDEQFF
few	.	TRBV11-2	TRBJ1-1	TGTGCCAGCAGCTTAGGTCTACAGGGCTACACTGAAGCTTTCTTT	CASSLGLQGYTEAFF
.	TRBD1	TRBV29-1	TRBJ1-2	TGCAGCTCATTAGAGGGGACAGCGACTAACTATGGCTACACCTTC	CSSLEGTATNYGYTF
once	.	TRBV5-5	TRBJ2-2	TGTGCCAGCAGCTTAACAGGGTCTGGCGGGGAGCTGTTTTTT	CASSLTGSGGELFF
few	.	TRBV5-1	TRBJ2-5	TGCGCCAGCAGTAACCGGGGAGTCCAAGAGACCCAGTACTTC	CASSNRGVQETQYF
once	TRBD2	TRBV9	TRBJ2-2	TGTGCCAGCAGCGTAGCGCTAGCGGGGGGACCCGGGGAGCTGTTTTTT	CASSVALAGGPGELFF
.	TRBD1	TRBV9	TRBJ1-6	TGTGCCAGCAGCGTAGTTGACAGGGGGAATTCACCCCTCCACTTT	CASSVVDRGNSPLHF
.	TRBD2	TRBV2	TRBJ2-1	TGTGCCAGCAGTAAGGGACTAGCGGGAGCCTATTTCTTC	CASSKGLAGAYFF
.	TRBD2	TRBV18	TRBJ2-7	TGTGCCAGCTCACCACCGGAACGGGGGGGCCGAGGCGAGCAGTACTTC	CASSPPERGGRGEQYF
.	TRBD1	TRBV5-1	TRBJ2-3	TGCGCCAGCAGCTCCCGGACAGGGGGCTCGTGGGGAACAGATACGCAGTATTTT	CASSSRTGGSWGTDTQYF
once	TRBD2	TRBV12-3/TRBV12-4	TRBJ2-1	TGTGCCAGCAGTTCAAGGGGACTAGAGAAGTTCTTC	CASSSRGLEKFF